These T cell receptor beta chains were read from a single sample in a study of T-cell reconstitution after alpha-beta-depleted transplantation in children. Using its own MiXCR run on the PCR reads, TCRdb lists one record per CDR3 protein. In the table there are around 440,000 distinct CDR3 sequences, roughly 15% of which are singletons. This specimen consisted of PBMCs, mostly from graft donor cells, obtained 360 days after TCRalphabeta/CD19-depleted stem cell transplant. The origin of the receptors is a boy under two years old who had a stem cell transplant for Wiskott-Aldrich syndrome, so the T cells may come from the graft donor. CDR3s include the opening cysteine and the closing phenylalanine or tryptophan. D genes are given only for firm matches. Clone size, where shown, is once, few, many, or a class for clones that have expanded.

d_call,clone_size,v_call,j_call,cdr3_aa,cdr3_nt
-,few,TRBV10-3,TRBJ2-1,CAISVDREGNNEQFF,TGTGCCATCAGTGTGGACAGGGAGGGAAACAATGAGCAGTTCTTC
TRBD1,few,TRBV4-3,TRBJ1-1,CASSPTLTGRKAFF,TGCGCCAGCAGCCCTACCTTGACAGGGAGGAAAGCTTTCTTT
-,many,TRBV20-1,TRBJ2-1,CSARDQSGYNEQFF,TGCAGTGCTAGAGATCAATCTGGGTACAATGAGCAGTTCTTC
TRBD2,many,TRBV27,TRBJ2-1,CASSLRASGNSYYNEQFF,TGTGCCAGCAGTTTAAGGGCTAGCGGGAACTCCTATTACAATGAGCAGTTCTTC
TRBD1,-,TRBV7-9,TRBJ1-1,CASSPDRAEAFF,TGTGCCAGCAGCCCGGACAGGGCTGAAGCTTTCTTT
TRBD1,-,TRBV2,TRBJ1-1,CANRGPNTEAFF,TGTGCCAACAGGGGACCGAACACTGAAGCTTTCTTT
-,many,TRBV12-5,TRBJ1-5,CASGLWVGVNQPQHF,TGTGCTAGTGGTTTGTGGGTGGGGGTGAATCAGCCCCAGCATTTT
-,few,TRBV5-1,TRBJ1-6,CASSPVGSSYNSPLHF,TGCGCCAGCAGCCCGGTGGGGAGCTCCTATAATTCACCCCTCCACTTT
TRBD2,-,TRBV14,TRBJ2-2,CASSQGREGRTGELFF,TGTGCCAGCAGCCAAGGACGGGAGGGGAGGACCGGGGAGCTGTTTTTT
TRBD1,-,TRBV10-3,TRBJ1-3,CAISDQGVTIYF,TGTGCCATCAGTGACCAGGGGGTGACCATATATTTT
TRBD1,few,TRBV7-2,TRBJ2-2,CASSLVPGGERTGELFF,TGTGCCAGCAGCTTAGTACCAGGGGGAGAAAGGACCGGGGAGCTGTTTTTT